One sample yielded the 30 T cell receptor beta chains listed below, sequenced in a study of T cells in narcolepsy. Profiling relied on immunoSEQ multiplex PCR, and the TCRdb table lists in-frame clones only, not all of them. The sample records approximately 30,000 clones, around nine tenths being singletons. Sequencing was carried out using CD45RA- memory CD4+ T cells from PBMCs. These receptors all stem from a human donor with narcolepsy.

This clone has only one observation. The conserved phenylalanine or tryptophan normally closing the CDR3 is absent here, so this likely arose from a read error. The chain joins TRBV5-1 to TRBJ1-2, with unresolved D. CDR1 is SGHRS, CDR2 YFSETQ, per germline. V dropped 0 bases and J dropped 5 bases, with 8 bases sitting between them. This CDR3 has 13 amino acids. As DNA, the CDR3 is TGCGCCAGCAGCTTGGACGTGAGGTATGGCTACACCCTC. Its translation is CASSLDVRYGYTL.

This chain links TRBV2 with TRBJ1-6; D unresolved. The ends were cut back, 3 bases at V and 7 bases at J, with 13 bases in the middle. The CDR3 runs to 15 residues. Germline CDR1 is SNHLY and CDR2 is FYNNEI. This CDR3 is CASSENGPKNSPLHF. For the CDR3, the DNA is TGTGCCAGCAGTGAGAATGGACCTAAGAATTCACCCCTCCACTTT.

The chain has TRBV11-2 and TRBJ2-3; maybe TRBD2 (7 bases). The germline V gene has CDR1 SGHAT and CDR2 FQNNGV. The CDR3 has 13 amino acids. V lost 6 bases and J lost 4, with 11 bases in between. CDR3 protein: CASRGGGSDTQYF. In DNA, the CDR3 is TGTGCCAGCAGAGGCGGGGGCTCAGATACGCAGTATTTT.

This chain joins TRBV6-4 and TRBJ2-3; D is ambiguous. CDR3 size: 13 residues. V lost 2 bases and J lost 2, with 5 bases in between. Germline CDR1 MRHNA, CDR2 SNTAGT. CDR3 loop: CASSDGFTDTQYF. In DNA, the CDR3 is TGTGCCAGCAGTGACGGCTTCACAGATACGCAGTATTTT.

This chain connects TRBV5-1 to TRBJ1-6; D is uncertain. Trimming removed 0 bases from V and 4 bases from J, with 8 bases in between. Germline V gene sequence: CDR1 SGHRS, CDR2 YFSETQ. The CDR3 loop spans 15 amino acids. The CDR3 sequence: CASSLEGPYNSPLHF. DNA for the CDR3: TGCGCCAGCAGCTTGGAAGGACCTTATAATTCACCCCTCCACTTT.

This chain links TRBV5-1 with TRBJ2-2; possibly TRBD1 or TRBD2 for D (5 bases each). CDR1 is SGHRS, CDR2 YFSETQ, per germline. The V gene lost 7 bases and the J gene lost 7 bases, with 11 bases spanning the gap. The CDR3 has 12 residues. Written as DNA, the CDR3 is TGCGCCAGCGAAGGTGGGGGCGGGGAGCTGTTTTTT. This gives the protein CASEGGGGELFF.

The chain combines TRBV6-5 with TRBJ1-2; 8 nucleotides line up with TRBD1. The V segment lost 10 bases and the J segment 0 bases; nucleotides outside the gene matches: 7. The CDR3 sequence is 14 residues long. CDR1 is MNHEY, CDR2 SVGAGI, per germline. The CDR3 region has the DNA TGTGCCACCGGACAGGGCCATCCTAACTATGGCTACACCTTC. Translation: CATGQGHPNYGYTF.

The gene calls are TRBV5-8 and TRBJ2-3; tentative D call: TRBD1 (5 bases). This CDR3 spans 13 amino acids. The V gene lost 4 bases and the J gene lost 8 bases, with 14 bases spanning the gap. Germline V gene data show CDR1 as SGHTS and CDR2 as YDEGEE. The CDR3 loop reads CASSLPQGGTQYF. The DNA for the CDR3 is TGTGCCAGCAGCCTACCCCAGGGCGGTACGCAGTATTTT.

V usage is TRBV5-1 and J usage is TRBJ2-3; 9 bases are shared with TRBD1. The CDR3 loop spans 14 amino acids. Trimming cost V 1 base and J 5 bases; bases outside gene matches: 2. The V gene's germline CDR1 is SGHRS and CDR2 YFSETQ. The CDR3 loop reads CASSLMTGGDTQYF. Here the CDR3 DNA reads TGCGCCAGCAGCTTGATGACAGGGGGAGATACGCAGTATTTT.

The rearrangement links TRBV19 to TRBJ1-2; D not resolved. Per germline, CDR1 LNHDA and CDR2 SQIVND (reference sequence). There are 15 residues in the CDR3. V shed 4 bases and J shed 3 bases, with 15 bases lying between them. The CDR3 sequence: CASSTRRGRDYGYTF. The CDR3 nucleotides are TGTGCCAGTAGTACGCGTCGAGGGAGGGACTATGGCTACACCTTC.

This chain connects TRBV7-9 to TRBJ2-1; 8 bases map to TRBD1. V was clipped by 5 bases and J by 2 bases; unmatched bases: 8. This CDR3 spans 16 amino acids. Germline loops: CDR1 SEHNR, CDR2 FQNEAQ (reference sequence). CDR3 residues: CASSATGAQPYNEQFF. The CDR3, as DNA: TGTGCCAGCAGCGCGACAGGGGCCCAACCCTACAATGAGCAGTTCTTC.

Only one count was recorded for this clone. CDR3 bases: TGTGCCAGCTCACCCACAGCGCCAGGGGGGTTAGCCAACGTCCTGACTTTC. Its translation: CASSPTAPGGLANVLTF. The chain combines TRBV18 with TRBJ2-6, with a possible D match to TRBD1 (7 bases). Germline V gives CDR1 KGHSH, CDR2 LQKENI. V lost 3 bases and J lost 7, with 19 bases in between. CDR3 size: 17 residues.

This chain joins TRBV6-1 and TRBJ1-2, with D unresolved. V lost 2 bases and J 5 bases, leaving 6 bases between the germline ends. The CDR3 has 12 amino acids. The germline V gene encodes CDR1 MNHNS and CDR2 SASEGT. CDR3 sequence reads: CASSENAYGYTF. CDR3 nucleotide sequence: TGTGCCAGCAGTGAAAATGCTTATGGCTACACCTTC.

The chain is built from TRBV23-1 and TRBJ2-2, with a weak D call TRBD2 (6 bases). TRBV23-1 is assigned to the ORF class and has an uncertain function. V dropped 3 bases and J dropped 4 bases, with 9 bases sitting between them. The CDR3 runs to 14 residues. The CDR3 nucleotides read TGCGCCAGCAGTCATGGGGGGAGCACCGGGGAGCTGTTTTTT. Translated: CASSHGGSTGELFF.

The chain recombines TRBV7-9 with TRBJ2-5; TRBD2 matches 7 bases. The CDR3 is 14 residues long. CDR1 SEHNR and CDR2 FQNEAQ come from the germline V gene (reference sequence). V shed 5 bases and J 7 bases; nucleotides not matched to a gene: 10. CDR3 nucleotides: TGTGCCAGCAGCCAAAACGCGGGGGAGGGGACCCAGTACTTC. Translation gives CASSQNAGEGTQYF.

V usage is TRBV2 and J usage is TRBJ1-5, with D tentatively TRBD1 (5 bases). CDR3 size: 15 residues. V lost 3 bases and J lost 2, with 11 bases in between. Germline V lookup: CDR1 SNHLY, CDR2 FYNNEI. CDR3 loop: CASSDRAGGNQPQHF. CDR3 bases: TGTGCCAGCAGTGACAGGGCAGGTGGCAATCAGCCCCAGCATTTT.

The chain links TRBV5-1 to TRBJ1-2; TRBD1 agrees at 10 bases. The CDR3 length is 13 residues. V gave up 3 bases and J gave up 7 bases; unmatched junction bases: 3. The germline V gene encodes CDR1 SGHRS and CDR2 YFSETQ. The CDR3 coding sequence is TGCGCCAGCAGCTGGGGACAGGGGCTTGGCTACACCTTC. Translating gives CASSWGQGLGYTF.

The CDR3 is CASSQDRGGGAQNIQYF. The DNA for the CDR3 is TGTGCCAGCAGCCAAGATAGAGGCGGGGGGGCCCAAAACATTCAGTACTTC. The V gene is TRBV4-2, the J gene TRBJ2-4, with 9 positions matching TRBD2. The CDR3 totals 17 residues. Germline V gives CDR1 LGHNA, CDR2 YNFKEQ. V shed 0 bases, J shed 5 bases, and the junction held 8 bases outside the gene matches.

CDR3 coding DNA: TGCGCCAGCAGCCAAGAGGGGAGACCCGGGACCTGGCCCCAGCATTTT. Translated: CASSQEGRPGTWPQHF. The rearrangement links TRBV4-1 to TRBJ1-5; the D gene is possibly TRBD1 (5 bases). V lost 0 bases, J lost 9 bases, and 18 bases lay in between. Germline V gene data show CDR1 as MGHRA and CDR2 as YSYEKL. This CDR3 is built from 16 residues.

This chain connects TRBV5-8 to TRBJ2-1, with 7 bases fitting TRBD1. The CDR3 is 14 residues long. Germline values: CDR1 SGHTS, CDR2 YDEGEE. V shed 4 bases and J 10 bases; nucleotides not matched to a gene: 11. The CDR3 bases are TGTGCCAGCAGCCTGGGACAGCCGGAAATGGAGCAGTTCTTC. Translation: CASSLGQPEMEQFF. Looking up the rest from reference TRBV5-8 and TRBJ2-1 gives the full variable domain: EAGVTQSPTHLIKTRGQQATLRCSPISGHTSVYWYQQALGLGLQFLLWYDEGEERNRGNFPPRFSGRQFPNYSSELNVNALELEDSALYLCASSLGQPEMEQFFGPGTRLTVL.

The J gene is TRBJ2-1, the V gene TRBV27, with 9 bases that match TRBD2. The CDR3 has 15 residues. With V trimmed by 3 bases and J by 6 bases, 6 bases remained unmatched. Germline assignment: CDR1 MNHEY and CDR2 SMNVEV (reference sequence). CDR3 in amino acids: CASSFRRGGRNEQFF. The CDR3 coding sequence is TGTGCCAGCAGTTTTCGGCGGGGGGGCCGCAATGAGCAGTTCTTC.

The CDR3 reads CASSQDYQFANTGELFF. The CDR3 bases are TGCGCCAGCAGCCAAGATTACCAGTTCGCGAACACCGGGGAGCTGTTTTTT. This rearrangement joins TRBV4-1 to TRBJ2-2; no definite D call. Trimming took off 0 bases at V and 0 bases at J, with 11 bases between the two ends. CDR1 MGHRA and CDR2 YSYEKL come from the germline V gene. This CDR3 comprises 17 residues.

The gene calls are TRBV18 and TRBJ2-1; 8 bases line up with TRBD2. There are 14 residues in the CDR3. Germline assignment: CDR1 KGHSH and CDR2 LQKENI. The trim removed 2 bases at V and 6 bases at J, leaving 3 bases unmatched. The CDR3 DNA is TGTGCCAGCTCACCAGCGGGGGGCCGCAATGAGCAGTTCTTC. It translates to CASSPAGGRNEQFF.

This rearrangement joins TRBV5-1 to TRBJ2-7, with a tentative D call TRBD2 (7 bases). The germline V gene has CDR1 SGHRS and CDR2 YFSETQ. CDR3 length: 16 amino acids. Trimming removed 8 bases at V and 3 bases at J, with 24 bases between. The CDR3, as DNA: TGCGCCAGTTCAAGGGGGGGGGACCCCCACGGCTACGAGCAGTACGTC. This sequence encodes CASSRGGDPHGYEQYV.

This clone showed up just a few times. The CDR3 spells CASSPGGDSQPQHF. The CDR3 region has the DNA TGTGCCAGCAGTCCAGGGGGGGACAGTCAGCCCCAGCATTTT. The rearrangement links TRBV6-1 to TRBJ1-5; 7 bases are shared with TRBD1. Trimming took 5 bases from V and 6 from J; bases not matched to a gene: 7. Germline V CDR1 and CDR2: MNHNS, SASEGT. The CDR3 loop spans 14 amino acids.

As concerns this clone: A junction end diverges from the germline sequence, so it may reflect a read error. The chain uses TRBV11-2 and TRBJ2-3; no definite D call. This CDR3 comprises 13 residues. CDR1 and CDR2 (germline): SGHAT, FQNNGV. The CDR3 sequence is CASSLESTNTQYF. In DNA form, the CDR3 reads TGTGCCAGCAGCTTAGAGTCCACAAATACGCAGTATTTT. The complete variable domain, with remaining parts taken from reference TRBV11-2 and TRBJ2-3, reads EAGVAQSPRYKIIEKRQSVAFWCNPISGHATLYWYQQILGQGPKLLIQFQNNGVVDDSQLPKDRFSAERLKGVDSTLKIQPAKLEDSAVYLCASSLESTNTQYFGPGTRLTVL.

The chain employs TRBV9 and TRBJ2-2; possibly TRBD1 for D (6 bases). The CDR3 totals 15 residues. V was pared by 3 bases and J by 1 base, with 10 bases between. Germline values: CDR1 SGDLS, CDR2 YYNGEE. The CDR3 loop is CASSETGLNTGELFF. CDR3 bases: TGTGCCAGCAGCGAGACAGGATTGAACACCGGGGAGCTGTTTTTT.

The chain couples TRBV5-1 to TRBJ2-7, with 9 bases that match TRBD1. V lost 4 bases to trimming and J lost 0 bases; unmatched junction nucleotides: 8. Germline CDR1 and CDR2: SGHRS and YFSETQ. The CDR3 spans 16 residues. The CDR3 region is CASSGAGTGYSYEQYF. In DNA form, the CDR3 reads TGCGCCAGCAGCGGGGCCGGGACAGGGTACTCCTACGAGCAGTACTTC.

This rearrangement joins TRBV7-2 to TRBJ2-1; 7 bases fit TRBD1. The CDR3 is 15 amino acids. Trimming took 5 bases from V and 1 from J; bases not matched to a gene: 5. CDR1 and CDR2 from the germline V gene are SGHTA and FQGNSA. Here the CDR3 reads CASSRDRASYNEQFF. DNA for the CDR3: TGTGCCAGCAGCCGCGACAGGGCTTCCTACAATGAGCAGTTCTTC. The entire variable domain, with the rest obtained from reference TRBV7-2 and TRBJ2-1, is as follows: GAGVSQSPSNKVTEKGKDVELRCDPISGHTALYWYRQSLGQGLEFLIYFQGNSAPDKSGLPSDRFSAERTGGSVSTLTIQRTQQEDSAVYLCASSRDRASYNEQFFGPGTRLTVL.

The chain carries TRBV28 and TRBJ1-1; D is unclear. Germline V CDR1 and CDR2: MDHEN, SYDVKM. CDR3 length: 13 amino acids. V was shortened by 6 bases and J by 5 bases, with 13 bases between the two germline ends. CDR3 nucleotide sequence: TGTGCCAGCAGACCGCAAGAAGGAACTGAAGCTTTCTTT. Encoded protein: CASRPQEGTEAFF.